The 7 T cell receptor beta chains presented below share a single source sample, sequenced in a study of shared clonotypes between healthy human individuals. The data were produced by immunoSEQ multiplex PCR, yet TCRdb's version contains in-frame clones alone and is incomplete. Seen here are some 2 million clones, less than 95% observed once, and the top ten hold more than 0.95%. Naive CD8 cells, CD45RO-negative and positively selected for CCR7, excluded terminally differentiated effector memory CD45RA+ cells. Source material: naive CD8+ T cells sorted from blood. These receptors originate from a man between 18 and 35 years old in good health.

V usage is TRBV7-3 and J usage is TRBJ1-1; D is unclear. Trimming stripped 9 bases from V and 1 base from J, with 18 bases between. CDR1 and CDR2 from the germline V gene are SGHTA and FQGTGA. The CDR3 extends over 15 amino acids. The CDR3 DNA is TGTGCCAGACTATCGTCGGGTCTCACGAACACTGAAGCTTTCTTT. This encodes CARLSSGLTNTEAFF.

Of note for this clone: Distinct nucleotide sequences in the sample also encode this CDR3. The chain couples TRBV4-1 to TRBJ1-2, with D possibly being TRBD1 (5 bases). The CDR3 has 13 amino acids. V was cut by 3 bases and J by 1 base, with 6 bases left in between. The V gene's germline CDR1 is MGHRA and CDR2 YSYEKL. The CDR3 region has the DNA TGCGCCAGCAGCCAGACAGTTAACTATGGCTACACCTTC. Translating gives CASSQTVNYGYTF.

This chain links TRBV6-1 with TRBJ2-7, with D perhaps TRBD2 (6 bases). Deletions cut 6 bases from V and 6 bases from J, with 15 bases between. The germline gives CDR1 MNHNS, CDR2 SASEGT. This CDR3 is 13 amino acids long. The CDR3 nucleotides read TGTGCCAGCAGGGAGGAGGGGCCCAGCGAGCAGTACTTC. Protein: CASREEGPSEQYF.

This clone appeared once. The chain is built from TRBV11-2 and TRBJ2-5, with 7 bases that match TRBD2. The CDR3 consists of 16 residues. CDR1 SGHAT and CDR2 FQNNGV come from the germline V gene. Unmatched junction bases numbered 7, after V lost 2 bases and J lost 1 base. Written as DNA, the CDR3 is TGTGCCAGCAGCTTAACATCGGGAGGCGCCCAAGAGACCCAGTACTTC. Protein: CASSLTSGGAQETQYF.

The chain uses TRBV7-9 and TRBJ2-7; 10 bases are shared with TRBD2. This CDR3 is built from 15 residues. J gave up 2 bases and V 5 bases, and 6 bases lay outside the gene matches. The V gene's germline CDR1 is SEHNR and CDR2 FQNEAQ (reference sequence). CDR3 sequence (DNA): TGTGCCAGCAGCCTCGGGACTAGCGAGGCCTACGAGCAGTACTTC. This encodes CASSLGTSEAYEQYF.

The count of this clone is one. The chain is built from TRBV28 and TRBJ2-1; no clear D gene. Germline values: CDR1 MDHEN, CDR2 SYDVKM. The CDR3 runs 15 residues. V lost 4 bases to trimming and J lost 5 bases, with 15 bases between them. In nucleotides, the CDR3 is TGTGCCAGCAGTTCCCCCCGCGAGGACGACAATGAGCAGTTCTTC. Its translation: CASSSPREDDNEQFF.

In DNA form, the CDR3 reads TGTGCCAGCAGCTTAGGTGGGTTGGCAGGGCTCACTGAAGCTTTCTTT. This translates into CASSLGGLAGLTEAFF. This chain joins TRBV13 and TRBJ1-1, with D possibly being TRBD1 (5 bases). Trimming left V 0 bases short and J 4 bases short, with 15 bases between. This CDR3 has 16 residues. The germline V gene has CDR1 PRHDT and CDR2 FYEKMQ (reference sequence).